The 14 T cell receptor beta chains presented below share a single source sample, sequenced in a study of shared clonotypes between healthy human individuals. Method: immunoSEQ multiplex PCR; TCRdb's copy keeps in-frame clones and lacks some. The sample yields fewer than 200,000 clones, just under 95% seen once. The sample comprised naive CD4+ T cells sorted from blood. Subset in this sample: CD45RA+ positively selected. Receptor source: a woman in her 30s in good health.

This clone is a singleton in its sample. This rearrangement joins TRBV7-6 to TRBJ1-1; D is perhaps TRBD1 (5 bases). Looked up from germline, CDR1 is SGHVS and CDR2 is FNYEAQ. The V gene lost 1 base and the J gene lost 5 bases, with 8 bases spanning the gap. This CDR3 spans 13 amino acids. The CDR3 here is CASSLGGVTEAFF. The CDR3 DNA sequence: TGTGCCAGCAGCTTAGGGGGGGTTACTGAAGCTTTCTTT.

The CDR3 is CASSPNRVAAGNTIYF. The CDR3 bases are TGTGCCAGCAGCCCTAACCGGGTGGCGGCTGGAAACACCATATATTTT. The chain recombines TRBV27 with TRBJ1-3; the D is unclear. Trimming removed 6 bases from V and 2 bases from J, with 17 bases in between. Germline CDR1 reads MNHEY; CDR2 reads SMNVEV (reference sequence). The CDR3 consists of 16 residues.

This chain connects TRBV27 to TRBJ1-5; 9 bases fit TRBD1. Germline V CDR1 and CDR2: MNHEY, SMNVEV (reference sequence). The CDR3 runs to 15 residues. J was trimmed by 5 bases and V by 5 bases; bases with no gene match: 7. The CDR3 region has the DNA TGTGCCAGCAGTGTACCGGGACAGGGAGATCAGCCCCAGCATTTT. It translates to CASSVPGQGDQPQHF.

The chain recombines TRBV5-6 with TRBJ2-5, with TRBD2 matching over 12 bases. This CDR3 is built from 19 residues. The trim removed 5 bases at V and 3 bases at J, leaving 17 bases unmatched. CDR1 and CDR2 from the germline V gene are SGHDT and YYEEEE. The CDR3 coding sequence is TGTGCCAGCAGGCGAACTAGCGGGAGGAAAGGGAAACTAGAAGAGACCCAGTACTTC. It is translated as CASRRTSGRKGKLEETQYF.

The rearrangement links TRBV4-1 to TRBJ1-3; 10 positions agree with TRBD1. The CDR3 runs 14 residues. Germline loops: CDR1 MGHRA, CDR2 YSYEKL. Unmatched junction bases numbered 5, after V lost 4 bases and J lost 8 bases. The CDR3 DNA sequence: TGCGCCAGCAGCCGTCCCGGGACAGGGGACACCATATATTTT. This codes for CASSRPGTGDTIYF.

The CDR3 is CASSGGGAGEKLFF. The CDR3 DNA reads TGTGCCAGTAGTGGTGGAGGGGCAGGTGAAAAACTGTTTTTT. V gene TRBV19 combines with J gene TRBJ1-4; TRBD1 might be the D (5 bases). The germline V gene encodes CDR1 LNHDA and CDR2 SQIVND (reference sequence). The CDR3 has 14 amino acids. V lost 5 bases to trimming and J lost 7 bases, with 14 bases between them.

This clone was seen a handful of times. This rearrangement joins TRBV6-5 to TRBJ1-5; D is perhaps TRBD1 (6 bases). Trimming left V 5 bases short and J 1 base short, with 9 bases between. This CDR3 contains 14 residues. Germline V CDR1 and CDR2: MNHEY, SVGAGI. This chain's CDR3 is CASSRGPSNQPQHF. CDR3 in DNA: TGTGCCAGCAGTCGGGGGCCGAGCAATCAGCCCCAGCATTTT.

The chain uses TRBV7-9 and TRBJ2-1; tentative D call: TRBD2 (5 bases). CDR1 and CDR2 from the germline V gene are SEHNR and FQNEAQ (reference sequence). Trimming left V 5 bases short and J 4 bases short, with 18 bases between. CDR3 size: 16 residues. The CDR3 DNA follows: TGTGCCAGCAGCCCTCCCAGCGGTGGAATATACAATGAGCAGTTCTTC. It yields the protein CASSPPSGGIYNEQFF.

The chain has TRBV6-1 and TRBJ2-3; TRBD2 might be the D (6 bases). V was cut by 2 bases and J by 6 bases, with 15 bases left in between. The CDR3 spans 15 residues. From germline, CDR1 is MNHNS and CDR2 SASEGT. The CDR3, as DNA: TGTGCCAGCAGTGAAAGACCGGGAGCAGGGGATACGCAGTATTTT. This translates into CASSERPGAGDTQYF.

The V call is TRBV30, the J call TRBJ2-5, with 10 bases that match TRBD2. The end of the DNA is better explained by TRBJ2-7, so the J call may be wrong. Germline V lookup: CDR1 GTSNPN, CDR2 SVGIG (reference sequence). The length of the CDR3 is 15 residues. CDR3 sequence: CAWSGLAESSYEQYF. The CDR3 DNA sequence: TGTGCCTGGAGCGGACTAGCGGAGAGCTCCTACGAGCAGTACTTC.

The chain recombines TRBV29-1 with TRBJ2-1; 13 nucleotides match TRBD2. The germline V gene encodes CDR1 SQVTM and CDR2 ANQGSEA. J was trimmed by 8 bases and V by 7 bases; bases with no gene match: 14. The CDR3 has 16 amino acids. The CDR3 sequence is CSAGRVGTSGIDEQFF. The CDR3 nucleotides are TGCAGCGCCGGGAGGGTCGGGACTAGCGGGATCGATGAGCAGTTCTTC.

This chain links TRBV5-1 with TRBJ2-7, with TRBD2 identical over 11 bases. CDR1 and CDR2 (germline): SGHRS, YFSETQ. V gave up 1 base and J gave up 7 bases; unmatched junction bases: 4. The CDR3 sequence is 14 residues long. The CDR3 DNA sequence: TGCGCCAGCAGCTTGTTACTAGCGGGAGAAGAGCAGTACTTC. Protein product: CASSLLLAGEEQYF.

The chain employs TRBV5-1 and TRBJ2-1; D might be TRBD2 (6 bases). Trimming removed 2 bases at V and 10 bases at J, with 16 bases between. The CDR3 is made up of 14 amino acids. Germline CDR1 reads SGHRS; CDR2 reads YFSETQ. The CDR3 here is CASSLIGRSIEQFF. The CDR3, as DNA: TGCGCCAGCAGCTTAATCGGGAGATCCATCGAGCAGTTCTTC.

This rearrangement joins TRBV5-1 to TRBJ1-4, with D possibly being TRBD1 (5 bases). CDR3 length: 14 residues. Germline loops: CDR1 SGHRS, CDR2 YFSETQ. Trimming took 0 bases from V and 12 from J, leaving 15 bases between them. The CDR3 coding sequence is TGCGCCAGCAGCTTGGGGCAGGACCCGGGGGAACTGTTTTTT. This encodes CASSLGQDPGELFF.